Listed below are T cell receptor beta chains from one sample, sequenced in a study of beta chain features in type 1 diabetes. TCRdb's table, derived via immunoSEQ multiplex PCR, lists solely in-frame clones and lacks some. The sample includes 250,000 to 300,000 clones, roughly a quarter of them seen just once. The sequenced sample was naive CD4+ T cells from blood. All receptors derive from a young woman with type 1 diabetes. Both conserved end residues are part of each CDR3. The order of the fields is CDR3 protein, CDR3 DNA, clone size, D gene, J gene, V gene. The D gene is left open where the match is weak. Size values are once, few and many counts, or a class for expanded clones, and some rows have none.

cdr3_aa: CASSFGQGYEQYF
cdr3_nt: TGTGCCAGCAGCTTCGGACAGGGCTACGAGCAGTACTTC
clone_size: -
d_call: TRBD1
j_call: TRBJ2-7
v_call: TRBV7-3

cdr3_aa: CAYGQTYGYTF
cdr3_nt: TGTGCCTACGGACAGACTTATGGCTACACCTTC
clone_size: -
d_call: -
j_call: TRBJ1-2
v_call: TRBV30

cdr3_aa: CASSSGGSDTQYF
cdr3_nt: TGTGCCAGCAGTTCAGGGGGGTCAGATACGCAGTATTTT
clone_size: -
d_call: -
j_call: TRBJ2-3
v_call: TRBV28

cdr3_aa: CAWSGTGDTEAFF
cdr3_nt: TGTGCCTGGTCCGGGACAGGGGACACTGAAGCTTTCTTT
clone_size: few
d_call: TRBD1
j_call: TRBJ1-1
v_call: TRBV30

cdr3_aa: CASSVGLAGGNEQFF
cdr3_nt: TGTGCCAGCAGCGTGGGGCTAGCGGGAGGAAATGAGCAGTTCTTC
clone_size: few
d_call: TRBD2
j_call: TRBJ2-1
v_call: TRBV7-3

cdr3_aa: CATSKEGQHRYTF
cdr3_nt: TGTGCCACCAGCAAAGAGGGCCAGCATCGCTACACCTTC
clone_size: few
d_call: -
j_call: TRBJ1-2
v_call: TRBV15

cdr3_aa: CASWRVQETQYF
cdr3_nt: TGTGCCAGCTGGCGGGTACAAGAGACCCAGTACTTC
clone_size: -
d_call: -
j_call: TRBJ2-5
v_call: TRBV2

cdr3_aa: CASSPRKGETQYF
cdr3_nt: TGTGCCAGCAGCCCGAGGAAGGGGGAGACCCAGTACTTC
clone_size: -
d_call: -
j_call: TRBJ2-5
v_call: TRBV7-9

cdr3_aa: CASSMSEQRYNEQFF
cdr3_nt: TGTGCCAGTAGTATGTCTGAGCAACGCTACAATGAGCAGTTCTTC
clone_size: few
d_call: -
j_call: TRBJ2-1
v_call: TRBV19

cdr3_aa: CSVVTRPPYEQYF
cdr3_nt: TGCAGCGTTGTCACTAGGCCCCCCTACGAGCAGTACTTC
clone_size: few
d_call: -
j_call: TRBJ2-7
v_call: TRBV29-1

cdr3_aa: CASSEYGGDYGYTF
cdr3_nt: TGTGCCAGCAGTGAATATGGGGGGGACTATGGCTACACCTTC
clone_size: few
d_call: -
j_call: TRBJ1-2
v_call: TRBV25-1

cdr3_aa: CASSMTLSGANVLTF
cdr3_nt: TGTGCCAGTAGTATGACACTTTCTGGGGCCAACGTCCTGACTTTC
clone_size: -
d_call: -
j_call: TRBJ2-6
v_call: TRBV19

cdr3_aa: CASSPVGGVYEQYF
cdr3_nt: TGTGCCAGCAGCCCCGTCGGGGGGGTCTACGAGCAGTACTTC
clone_size: few
d_call: TRBD2
j_call: TRBJ2-7
v_call: TRBV7-9

cdr3_aa: CASSLVGTSGSNEQFF
cdr3_nt: TGCGCCAGCAGCTTGGTCGGGACTAGCGGGAGCAATGAGCAGTTCTTC
clone_size: few
d_call: TRBD2
j_call: TRBJ2-1
v_call: TRBV5-1

cdr3_aa: CASSQTTLAETQYF
cdr3_nt: TGTGCCAGCAGCCAGACCACACTAGCAGAGACCCAGTACTTC
clone_size: -
d_call: -
j_call: TRBJ2-5
v_call: TRBV4-2

cdr3_aa: CASSSGQGVSYEQYF
cdr3_nt: TGTGCCAGCAGTTCCGGACAGGGGGTGTCCTACGAGCAGTACTTC
clone_size: -
d_call: TRBD1
j_call: TRBJ2-7
v_call: TRBV27

cdr3_aa: CASSEARGVPTEAFF
cdr3_nt: TGTGCCAGCAGTGAAGCGCGGGGGGTTCCCACTGAAGCTTTCTTT
clone_size: -
d_call: -
j_call: TRBJ1-1
v_call: TRBV2

cdr3_aa: CASSLSEVGYGYTF
cdr3_nt: TGTGCCAGCAGCTTATCGGAGGTTGGGTATGGCTACACCTTC
clone_size: -
d_call: -
j_call: TRBJ1-2
v_call: TRBV7-9

cdr3_aa: CASSFPTGATGELFF
cdr3_nt: TGCGCCAGCAGCTTCCCAACAGGGGCGACCGGGGAGCTGTTTTTT
clone_size: -
d_call: TRBD1
j_call: TRBJ2-2
v_call: TRBV5-1

cdr3_aa: CASSSDSYTEAFF
cdr3_nt: TGTGCCAGCAGCTCGGACAGTTACACTGAAGCTTTCTTT
clone_size: few
d_call: -
j_call: TRBJ1-1
v_call: TRBV4-2

cdr3_aa: CASSEEGQGGGNTEAFF
cdr3_nt: TGTGCCAGCAGTGAGGAGGGACAGGGGGGTGGAAACACTGAAGCTTTCTTT
clone_size: -
d_call: TRBD1
j_call: TRBJ1-1
v_call: TRBV25-1

cdr3_aa: CASSSARGQEETQYF
cdr3_nt: TGTGCCAGCAGTTCTGCTCGGGGACAGGAGGAGACCCAGTACTTC
clone_size: -
d_call: TRBD1
j_call: TRBJ2-5
v_call: TRBV28

cdr3_aa: CSVERGGNTEAFF
cdr3_nt: TGCAGCGTTGAACGGGGTGGGAACACTGAAGCTTTCTTT
clone_size: few
d_call: -
j_call: TRBJ1-1
v_call: TRBV29-1

cdr3_aa: CASSLVGGNTEAFF
cdr3_nt: TGTGCCAGCAGCTTAGTGGGGGGAAACACTGAAGCTTTCTTT
clone_size: few
d_call: -
j_call: TRBJ1-1
v_call: TRBV7-2

cdr3_aa: CATSRDGAGKMAQYF
cdr3_nt: TGTGCCACCAGCAGAGATGGTGCAGGAAAGATGGCCCAGTACTTC
clone_size: few
d_call: -
j_call: TRBJ2-5
v_call: TRBV15

cdr3_aa: CASSVGGEGNQPQHF
cdr3_nt: TGTGCCAGCAGCGTTGGGGGGGAGGGCAATCAGCCCCAGCATTTT
clone_size: -
d_call: -
j_call: TRBJ1-5
v_call: TRBV5-6

cdr3_aa: CASSIGTGRTGTDTQYF
cdr3_nt: TGTGCCAGTAGTATAGGGACAGGTCGGACGGGCACAGATACGCAGTATTTT
clone_size: -
d_call: TRBD1
j_call: TRBJ2-3
v_call: TRBV19

cdr3_aa: CASTLPGSLYNEQFF
cdr3_nt: TGTGCCAGCACCCTCCCGGGGAGTCTCTACAATGAGCAGTTCTTC
clone_size: few
d_call: -
j_call: TRBJ2-1
v_call: TRBV7-9

cdr3_aa: CASSLLAGVANEQFF
cdr3_nt: TGCGCCAGCAGTCTACTAGCGGGAGTCGCAAATGAGCAGTTCTTC
clone_size: -
d_call: TRBD2
j_call: TRBJ2-1
v_call: TRBV4-1

cdr3_aa: CASRADITDTQYF
cdr3_nt: TGCGCCAGCAGGGCAGATATCACAGATACGCAGTATTTT
clone_size: few
d_call: -
j_call: TRBJ2-3
v_call: TRBV5-1

cdr3_aa: CATTGQGANRQQYF
cdr3_nt: TGTGCCACCACAGGGCAGGGGGCCAACAGGCAGCAGTACTTC
clone_size: -
d_call: TRBD1
j_call: TRBJ2-7
v_call: TRBV6-6

cdr3_aa: CASNGRRGRTLNYGYTF
cdr3_nt: TGCGCCAGCAACGGGCGGAGGGGGCGAACTCTTAACTATGGCTACACCTTC
clone_size: -
d_call: TRBD1
j_call: TRBJ1-2
v_call: TRBV4-1

cdr3_aa: CASSLSRRDRITYEQYF
cdr3_nt: TGTGCCAGCAGCTTAAGTCGCCGGGACAGGATAACCTACGAGCAGTACTTC
clone_size: few
d_call: TRBD1
j_call: TRBJ2-7
v_call: TRBV7-9

cdr3_aa: CSALAPTYEQYF
cdr3_nt: TGCAGCGCACTTGCGCCAACCTACGAGCAGTACTTC
clone_size: few
d_call: -
j_call: TRBJ2-7
v_call: TRBV29-1

cdr3_aa: CASSLETEDQPQHF
cdr3_nt: TGTGCCAGCAGCTTAGAGACAGAAGATCAGCCCCAGCATTTT
clone_size: few
d_call: -
j_call: TRBJ1-5
v_call: TRBV7-9

cdr3_aa: CASSLSGRNTEAFF
cdr3_nt: TGTGCCAGCAGCCTCAGCGGGAGGAACACTGAAGCTTTCTTT
clone_size: -
d_call: -
j_call: TRBJ1-1
v_call: TRBV7-3

cdr3_aa: CASSPDRGRYEQYF
cdr3_nt: TGTGCCAGCAGCCCTGACAGGGGGCGGTACGAGCAGTACTTC
clone_size: -
d_call: TRBD1
j_call: TRBJ2-7
v_call: TRBV5-4

cdr3_aa: CASSLASGSYEQYF
cdr3_nt: TGCGCCAGCAGCTTGGCAAGCGGCTCCTACGAGCAGTACTTC
clone_size: few
d_call: -
j_call: TRBJ2-7
v_call: TRBV5-1

cdr3_aa: CASSPDLGLAGNEQFF
cdr3_nt: TGTGCCAGCAGCCCTGACCTTGGACTAGCCGGCAATGAGCAGTTCTTC
clone_size: few
d_call: TRBD2
j_call: TRBJ2-1
v_call: TRBV9

cdr3_aa: CASSLNPRGNTGELFF
cdr3_nt: TGTGCCAGCAGCTTAAATCCCAGGGGAAACACCGGGGAGCTGTTTTTT
clone_size: few
d_call: -
j_call: TRBJ2-2
v_call: TRBV7-2

cdr3_aa: CASSMSGIQNIQYF
cdr3_nt: TGTGCCAGCAGTATGTCAGGGATACAAAACATTCAGTACTTC
clone_size: few
d_call: -
j_call: TRBJ2-4
v_call: TRBV2

cdr3_aa: CASSLYQGATYEQYF
cdr3_nt: TGTGCCAGCAGCTTATATCAGGGGGCGACCTACGAGCAGTACTTC
clone_size: -
d_call: TRBD1
j_call: TRBJ2-7
v_call: TRBV7-9

cdr3_aa: CAGELAGVYNEQFF
cdr3_nt: TGTGCCGGGGAACTAGCGGGAGTTTACAATGAGCAGTTCTTC
clone_size: -
d_call: TRBD2
j_call: TRBJ2-1
v_call: TRBV30

cdr3_aa: CASSFRGDGTEAFF
cdr3_nt: TGTGCCAGCAGCTTTCGGGGTGACGGCACTGAAGCTTTCTTT
clone_size: -
d_call: -
j_call: TRBJ1-1
v_call: TRBV7-3

cdr3_aa: CSVERGGGGRTEAFF
cdr3_nt: TGCAGCGTTGAACGAGGTGGGGGCGGTCGGACTGAAGCTTTCTTT
clone_size: few
d_call: -
j_call: TRBJ1-1
v_call: TRBV29-1

cdr3_aa: CASSESGQVAQPQHF
cdr3_nt: TGTGCCAGCAGTGAATCAGGACAGGTCGCCCAGCCCCAGCATTTT
clone_size: -
d_call: TRBD1
j_call: TRBJ1-5
v_call: TRBV2

cdr3_aa: CASSQDRSQETQYF
cdr3_nt: TGCGCCAGCAGCCAGGACAGGAGCCAAGAGACCCAGTACTTC
clone_size: -
d_call: TRBD1
j_call: TRBJ2-5
v_call: TRBV5-1

cdr3_aa: CASSPLGGLAGGGEQFF
cdr3_nt: TGTGCCAGCAGCCCCTTGGGAGGACTAGCGGGAGGCGGGGAGCAGTTCTTC
clone_size: few
d_call: TRBD2
j_call: TRBJ2-1
v_call: TRBV11-2

cdr3_aa: CASSVEGVQPQHF
cdr3_nt: TGTGCCAGCAGCGTAGAGGGGGTTCAGCCCCAGCATTTT
clone_size: few
d_call: -
j_call: TRBJ1-5
v_call: TRBV9

cdr3_aa: CASRGHSAEETQYF
cdr3_nt: TGTGCCAGCAGGGGACACTCGGCAGAAGAGACCCAGTACTTC
clone_size: -
d_call: -
j_call: TRBJ2-5
v_call: TRBV2

cdr3_aa: CSVATSSYNEQFF
cdr3_nt: TGCAGCGTTGCCACTAGCTCCTACAATGAGCAGTTCTTC
clone_size: -
d_call: -
j_call: TRBJ2-1
v_call: TRBV29-1